The rows below give T cell receptor beta chains drawn from one sample of a study of T cells after yellow fever vaccination. Each CDR3 protein gets one entry after TCRdb re-called the 5' RACE reads with MiXCR. The profile shows 400,000 or so distinct CDR3 sequences, more than 9% of them singletons. Here the sequenced sample was PBMCs, taken on the day of the first yellow fever vaccination. These TCRs come from a man between 18 and 29 years old who received the YFV17D yellow fever vaccine. Each CDR3 is given with its conserved first and last residue. The D gene is left open where the match is weak. Some rows have no size entry. The others give once, few or many, or a class for an expanded clone.

abundance	v_gene	j_gene	d_gene	CDR3nt	CDR3aa
once	TRBV5-5	TRBJ1-3	TRBD1	TGTGCCAGCAGCCCCTACTCGACAGGGTCTGGAAACACCATATATTTT	CASSPYSTGSGNTIYF
few	TRBV2	TRBJ1-1	.	TGTGCCAGCAGCGCTACGAACACTGAAGCTTTCTTT	CASSATNTEAFF
.	TRBV5-5	TRBJ2-5	.	TGTGCCAGCAGCTTACAGAGGTACCAAGAGACCCAGTACTTC	CASSLQRYQETQYF
once	TRBV20-1	TRBJ1-5	.	TGCAGTGCCACATTTACCAATCAGCCCCAGCATTTT	CSATFTNQPQHF
.	TRBV20-1	TRBJ2-7	TRBD1	TGCAGTGCTTACCGGGACAGGGGGTTCTACGAGCAGTACTTC	CSAYRDRGFYEQYF
many	TRBV20-1	TRBJ2-1	.	TGCAGTGCCACCTTTTTCTCGGGACTTCACAATGAGCAGTTCTTC	CSATFFSGLHNEQFF
few	TRBV7-2	TRBJ2-3	TRBD2	TGTGCCAGCAGCTCGGAGCGGGGGGGTCGGGATACGCAGTATTTT	CASSSERGGRDTQYF
few	TRBV15	TRBJ1-2	.	TGTGCCACCAGCAGAGATCCAGACGGTTATGGCTACACCTTC	CATSRDPDGYGYTF
.	TRBV12-3/TRBV12-4	TRBJ1-1	.	TGTGCCAGCAGTTTTTGGGCTGAGGACACTGAAGCTTTCTTT	CASSFWAEDTEAFF
few	TRBV7-6	TRBJ2-5	TRBD2	TGTGCCAGCAGCTTAGTTCCAGCGGGGGGTGGAGAGACCCAGTACTTC	CASSLVPAGGGETQYF
few	TRBV5-1	TRBJ2-1	.	TGCGCCAGCAGCGCCGGTGCCCTGGAGAATGAGCAGTTCTTC	CASSAGALENEQFF
.	TRBV10-3	TRBJ2-2	.	TGTGCCATCGAGGACGGGGCGAACACCGGGGAGCTGTTTTTT	CAIEDGANTGELFF
.	TRBV6-5	TRBJ2-1	.	TGTGCCAGCATTAGTAACTCCTACAATGAGCAGTTCTTC	CASISNSYNEQFF
.	TRBV19	TRBJ2-3	.	TGTGCCAGTACCCCCGAGGGTGCGGATACGCAGTATTTT	CASTPEGADTQYF
.	TRBV27	TRBJ1-6	.	TGTGCCAGCTCGCGATTGAGTGGGTCCTATAATTCACCCCTCCACTTT	CASSRLSGSYNSPLHF
few	TRBV5-1	TRBJ2-2	TRBD2	TGCGCCAGCGGTGGACTAGCGGGGGGGTCGAACACCGGGGAGCTGTTTTTT	CASGGLAGGSNTGELFF
.	TRBV15	TRBJ1-4	.	TGTGCCACCAGCAGAAAGTACAGGGCAACTAATGAAAAACTGTTTTTT	CATSRKYRATNEKLFF
.	TRBV20-1	TRBJ2-3	.	TGCAGTGCTAGAGATAGGAGAGGGGGCACAGATACGCAGTATTTT	CSARDRRGGTDTQYF
.	TRBV29-1	TRBJ2-3	.	TGCAGCTCCCCCTCCGGGACATTCTCAGATACGCAGTATTTT	CSSPSGTFSDTQYF
.	TRBV5-1	TRBJ2-1	.	TGCGCCAGCAGGAGGACTGACAATGAGCAGTGCTTC	CASRRTDNEQCF
.	TRBV12-3/TRBV12-4	TRBJ2-5	.	TGTGCCAGCACCCTGGCTCGATATCGGGTTCAAGAGACCCAGTACTTC	CASTLARYRVQETQYF
.	TRBV6-1	TRBJ2-5	.	TGTGCCAGCAGTGAACCTACAGTACAAGAGACCCAGTACTTC	CASSEPTVQETQYF
.	TRBV4-2	TRBJ2-1	.	TGTGCCAGCAGCCGAGTAAAAGGAATTTTAGGCAATGAGCAGTTCTTC	CASSRVKGILGNEQFF
few	TRBV9	TRBJ1-3	.	TGTGCCAGCAGCCCCTCCATAACAACAATACACACCATATATTTT	CASSPSITTIHTIYF
.	TRBV19	TRBJ2-1	TRBD2	TGTGCCAGTAGTATACCGGGACTAGCGGTGTTCACGGATGAGCAGTTCTTC	CASSIPGLAVFTDEQFF
.	TRBV20-1	TRBJ2-4	.	TGCAGTGCCCAGATAGGGGCGGGGCTAGCCAAAAACATTCAGTACTTC	CSAQIGAGLAKNIQYF
.	TRBV5-6	TRBJ2-1	TRBD2	TGTGCCAGCAGCCGTCCCGGGACTAGCGCGGGGGTGGGCTCCTACAATGAGCAGTTCTTC	CASSRPGTSAGVGSYNEQFF
many	TRBV7-2	TRBJ1-1	.	TGTGCCAGCAGCTTAGTTGTGGGAGGGATGACTGAAGCTTTCTTT	CASSLVVGGMTEAFF
many	TRBV7-9	TRBJ1-3	.	TGTGCCAGCAGCCAAGGGGACACCATATATTTT	CASSQGDTIYF
few	TRBV11-2	TRBJ1-1	.	TGTGCCAGCAGCGAACACGGGGGGAACACTGAAGCTTTCTTT	CASSEHGGNTEAFF
few	TRBV18	TRBJ1-2	TRBD1	TGTGCCAGCTCAGGGGACAGTCTGGATGGCTACACCTTC	CASSGDSLDGYTF
few	TRBV9	TRBJ1-5	.	TGTGCCAGCAGCTTTGGACACAATCAGCCCCAGCATTTT	CASSFGHNQPQHF
few	TRBV11-1	TRBJ2-3	.	TGTGCCAGCAGCCCGCCCAGGGACCACTTGCCCACTACTAGCACAGATACGCAGTATTTT	CASSPPRDHLPTTSTDTQYF
few	TRBV4-3	TRBJ2-3	.	TGCGCCAGCAGCCAATCGGAGACAACACAGGATACGCAGTATTTT	CASSQSETTQDTQYF
few	TRBV27	TRBJ2-7	.	TGTGCCAGCACCCTGAAGAGCGGAGGCTACGAGCAGTACTTC	CASTLKSGGYEQYF
.	TRBV10-3	TRBJ1-5	.	TGTGCCATCAGTGAGCAGGGTCTAGGCAATCAGCCCCAGCATTTT	CAISEQGLGNQPQHF
few	TRBV12-3/TRBV12-4	TRBJ2-5	.	TGTGCCAGCAGGGCAGGGGTCGTCGAGACCCAGTACTTC	CASRAGVVETQYF
many	TRBV12-3/TRBV12-4	TRBJ1-2	.	TGTGCCAGCTCACAGGGCTATGGCTACACCTTC	CASSQGYGYTF
.	TRBV18	TRBJ1-3	.	TGTGCCAGCTCACCCCGGGAAGACGGAAACACCATATATTTT	CASSPREDGNTIYF
.	TRBV24-1	TRBJ1-5	.	TGTGCCACCCTAGCGGTCAATCAGCCCAAGCATTTT	CATLAVNQPKHF
.	TRBV18	TRBJ2-5	.	TGTGCCAGCTCCACATATAAACAGCAAGAGACCCAGTACTTC	CASSTYKQQETQYF
.	TRBV28	TRBJ2-5	.	TGTGCCAGCAGTTTAAATTACGGAAAATTAAAAGAGACCCAGTACTTC	CASSLNYGKLKETQYF
few	TRBV18	TRBJ1-2	.	TGTGCCAGCTCACCAGTCACCCGGGGCGATTATGGCTACACCTTC	CASSPVTRGDYGYTF
many	TRBV12-3/TRBV12-4	TRBJ2-1	.	TGTGCCAGCAATCGACAGCACCTTGAGCAGTTCTTC	CASNRQHLEQFF
.	TRBV2	TRBJ2-7	TRBD1	TGTGCCAGCAGTGACCCGGACAGGTACGAGCAGTACTTC	CASSDPDRYEQYF
few	TRBV4-3	TRBJ2-1	TRBD2	TGCGCCAGCAGCCAAGATTTAGGACTAGCGGGGGAATCCTACAATGAGCAGTTCTTC	CASSQDLGLAGESYNEQFF
.	TRBV5-4	TRBJ2-1	.	TGTGCCAGCAGCTTTCTTACAGGACAATCTTACAATGAGCAGTTCTTC	CASSFLTGQSYNEQFF
few	TRBV5-1	TRBJ1-5	.	TGCGCCAGCAGCCAAGGGATAGGGGGGTCTACCCAGCCCCAGCATTTT	CASSQGIGGSTQPQHF
few	TRBV27	TRBJ2-1	TRBD2	TGTGCCAGCAGTTCCTCGAGACTAGCGGTTAACAATGAGCAGTTCTTC	CASSSSRLAVNNEQFF
few	TRBV20-1	TRBJ2-5	.	TGCAGTGCTAGTAACCGAGGGGTGGCCCAGTACTTC	CSASNRGVAQYF
few	TRBV5-6	TRBJ2-1	TRBD2	TGTGCCAGCAGCTTGGATACGGGACTACCGAGGTGG	CASSLDTGLPRW
few	TRBV10-2	TRBJ1-5	TRBD1	TGCGCCAGCAACTCCGGGACAGGGCTAAGTAGCAATCAGCCCCAGCATTTT	CASNSGTGLSSNQPQHF
many	TRBV20-1	TRBJ2-1	.	TGCAGTGCTAGAGAGGGGGGGCTCAACAATGAGCAGTTCTTC	CSAREGGLNNEQFF
.	TRBV7-2	TRBJ1-6	.	TGTGCCAGCAGCTCAAACTCTGCTAATTCACCCCTCCACTTT	CASSSNSANSPLHF
few	TRBV7-2	TRBJ1-5	.	TGTGCCAGCAGCTTTACAGGACGCAATCAGCCCCAGCATTTT	CASSFTGRNQPQHF
.	TRBV29-1	TRBJ1-1	.	TGCAGCGTAGGGGTTTTCAGTTTCGGGGGCGAAGCTTTCTTT	CSVGVFSFGGEAFF
.	TRBV11-2	TRBJ2-2	TRBD2	TGTGCCAGCAGCTTAGATGGCCCTCGACTAGCGGGGGGGCCGAACACCGGGGAGCTGTTTTTT	CASSLDGPRLAGGPNTGELFF